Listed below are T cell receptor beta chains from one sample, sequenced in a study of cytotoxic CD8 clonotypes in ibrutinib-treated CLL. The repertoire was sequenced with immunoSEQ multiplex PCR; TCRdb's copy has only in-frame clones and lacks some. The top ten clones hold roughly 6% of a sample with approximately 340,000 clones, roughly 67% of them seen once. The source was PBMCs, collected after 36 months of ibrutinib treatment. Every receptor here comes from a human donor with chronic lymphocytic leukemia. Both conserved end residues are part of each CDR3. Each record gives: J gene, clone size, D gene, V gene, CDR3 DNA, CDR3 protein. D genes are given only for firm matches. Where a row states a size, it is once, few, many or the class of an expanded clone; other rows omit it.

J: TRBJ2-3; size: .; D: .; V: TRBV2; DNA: TGTGCCAGCAGTGAAAGGGGGGCAGATACGCAGTATTTT; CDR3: CASSERGADTQYF
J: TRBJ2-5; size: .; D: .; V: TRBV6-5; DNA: TGTGCCACATCCCCCCTGGGGGCCCAAGAGACCCAGTACTTC; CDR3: CATSPLGAQETQYF
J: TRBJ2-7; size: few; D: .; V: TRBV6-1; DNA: TGTGCCAGCAGTTTCCGTTACGAGCAGTACTTC; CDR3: CASSFRYEQYF
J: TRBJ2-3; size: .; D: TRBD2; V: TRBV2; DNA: TGTGCCAGCAGTGAAGGGACTAGCGGGGGGGGATTCACAGATACGCAGTATTTT; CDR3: CASSEGTSGGGFTDTQYF
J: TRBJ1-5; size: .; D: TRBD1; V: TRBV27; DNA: TGTGCCAGCAGAGGGACAGGGGGCGGGCCCCAGCATTTT; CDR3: CASRGTGGGPQHF
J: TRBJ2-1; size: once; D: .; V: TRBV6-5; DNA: TGTGCCAGCAGTTGGGAGACGACCAGGGGTGAGCAGTTCTTC; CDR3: CASSWETTRGEQFF
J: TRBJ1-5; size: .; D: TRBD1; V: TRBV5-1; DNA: TGCGCCAGCAGCTTGGAGACAGGGAATCAGCCCCAGCATTTT; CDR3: CASSLETGNQPQHF
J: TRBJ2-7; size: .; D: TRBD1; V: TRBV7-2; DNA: TGTGCCAGCAGCTGGGGGACAGGGGGCGGCGAGCAGTACTTC; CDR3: CASSWGTGGGEQYF
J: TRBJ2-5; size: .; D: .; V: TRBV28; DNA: TGTGCCAGCAGTTTATCGATGGTACAAGAGACCCAGTACTTC; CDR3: CASSLSMVQETQYF
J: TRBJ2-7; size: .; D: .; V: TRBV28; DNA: TGTGCCAGCAAAACTCACAACGAGCAGTACTTC; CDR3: CASKTHNEQYF